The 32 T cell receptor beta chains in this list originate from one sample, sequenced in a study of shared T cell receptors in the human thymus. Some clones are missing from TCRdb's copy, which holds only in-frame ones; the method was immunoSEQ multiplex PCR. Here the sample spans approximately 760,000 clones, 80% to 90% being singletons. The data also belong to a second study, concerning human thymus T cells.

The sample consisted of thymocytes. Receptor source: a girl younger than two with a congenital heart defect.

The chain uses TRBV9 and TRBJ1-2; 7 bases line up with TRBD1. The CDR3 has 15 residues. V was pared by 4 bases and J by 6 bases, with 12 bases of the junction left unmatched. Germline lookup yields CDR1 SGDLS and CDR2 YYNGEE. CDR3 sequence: CASSPIGGQNDGYTF. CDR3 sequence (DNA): TGTGCCAGCAGCCCCATCGGGGGACAGAACGATGGCTACACCTTC.

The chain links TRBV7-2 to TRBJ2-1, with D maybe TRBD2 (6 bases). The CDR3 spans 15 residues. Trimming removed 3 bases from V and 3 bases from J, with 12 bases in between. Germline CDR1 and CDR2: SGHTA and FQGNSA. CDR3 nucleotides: TGTGCCAGCAGCTTGAACCTGGGAGGCTACAATGAGCAGTTCTTC. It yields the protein CASSLNLGGYNEQFF.

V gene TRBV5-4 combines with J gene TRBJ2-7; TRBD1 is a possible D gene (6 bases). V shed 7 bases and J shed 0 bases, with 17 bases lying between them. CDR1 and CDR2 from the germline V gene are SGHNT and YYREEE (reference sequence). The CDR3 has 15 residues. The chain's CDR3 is CASGAPGTHSYEQYF. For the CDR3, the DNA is TGTGCCAGCGGCGCCCCCGGGACACACTCCTACGAGCAGTACTTC. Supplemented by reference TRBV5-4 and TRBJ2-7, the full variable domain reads ETGVTQSPTHLIKTRGQQVTLRCSSQSGHNTVSWYQQALGQGPQFIFQYYREEENGRGNFPPRFSGLQFPNYSSELNVNALELDDSALYLCASGAPGTHSYEQYFGPGTRLTVT.

The CDR3 sequence: CAISPGQGSYEQYF. CDR3 sequence (DNA): TGTGCCATCAGTCCGGGACAGGGTTCCTACGAGCAGTACTTC. The chain has TRBV10-3 and TRBJ2-7, with 9 bases that match TRBD1. Germline V gene data show CDR1 as ENHRY and CDR2 as SYGVKD. V lost 5 bases to trimming and J lost 1 base; unmatched junction nucleotides: 3. CDR3 length: 14 amino acids.

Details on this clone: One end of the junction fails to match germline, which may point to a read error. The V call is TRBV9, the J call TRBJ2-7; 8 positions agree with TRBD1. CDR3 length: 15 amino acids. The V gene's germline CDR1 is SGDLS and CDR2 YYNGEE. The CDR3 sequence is CASSVEGQGSHEQYF. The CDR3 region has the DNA TGTGCCAGCAGCGTAGAAGGACAGGGCTCCCACGAGCAGTACTTC.

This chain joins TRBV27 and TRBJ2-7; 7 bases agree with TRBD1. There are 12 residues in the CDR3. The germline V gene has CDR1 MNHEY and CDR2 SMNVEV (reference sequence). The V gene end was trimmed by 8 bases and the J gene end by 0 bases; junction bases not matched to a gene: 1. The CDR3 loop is CASRDSSYEQYF. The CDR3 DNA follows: TGTGCCAGCCGGGACAGCTCCTACGAGCAGTACTTC.

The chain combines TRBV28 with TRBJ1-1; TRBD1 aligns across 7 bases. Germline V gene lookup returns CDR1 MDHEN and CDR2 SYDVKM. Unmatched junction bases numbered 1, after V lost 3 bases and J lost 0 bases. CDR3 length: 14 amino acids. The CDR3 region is CASSLDRLNTEAFF. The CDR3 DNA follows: TGTGCCAGCAGTTTGGACAGGCTGAACACTGAAGCTTTCTTT.

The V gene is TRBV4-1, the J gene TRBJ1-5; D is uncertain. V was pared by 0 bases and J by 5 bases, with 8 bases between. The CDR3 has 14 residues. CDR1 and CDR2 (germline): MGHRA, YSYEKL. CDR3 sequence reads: CASSQEEGYQPQHF. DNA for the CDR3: TGCGCCAGCAGCCAAGAAGAGGGATATCAGCCCCAGCATTTT.

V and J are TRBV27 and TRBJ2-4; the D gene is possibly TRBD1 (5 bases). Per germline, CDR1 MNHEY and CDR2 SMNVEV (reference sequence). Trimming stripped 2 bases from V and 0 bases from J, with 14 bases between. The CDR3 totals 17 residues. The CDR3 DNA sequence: TGTGCCAGCAGTTTAAAGGGGCAGGGATTAGCCAAAAACATTCAGTACTTC. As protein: CASSLKGQGLAKNIQYF.

In DNA, the CDR3 is TGTGCCAGCAGTTTATCGGGTCCCGATTTGAGGGACAGTTTCTTTCTAGCCAAAAACATTCAGTACTTC. Amino acid sequence: CASSLSGPDLRDSFFLAKNIQYF. The chain is built from TRBV27 and TRBJ2-4; 7 bases are a match to TRBD1. The CDR3 is made up of 23 amino acids. Germline values: CDR1 MNHEY, CDR2 SMNVEV (reference sequence). V lost 0 bases to trimming and J lost 0 bases; unmatched junction nucleotides: 23.

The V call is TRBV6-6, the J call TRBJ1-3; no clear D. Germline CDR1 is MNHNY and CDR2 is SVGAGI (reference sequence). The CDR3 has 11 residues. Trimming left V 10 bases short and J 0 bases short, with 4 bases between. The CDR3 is CATSSGNTIYF. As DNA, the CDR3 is TGTGCCACATCCTCTGGAAACACCATATATTTT.

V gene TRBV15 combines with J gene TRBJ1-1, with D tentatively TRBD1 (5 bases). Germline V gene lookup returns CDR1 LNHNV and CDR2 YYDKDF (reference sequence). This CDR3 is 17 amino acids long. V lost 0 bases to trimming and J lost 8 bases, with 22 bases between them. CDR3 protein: CATSRDIPGVSGSEAFF. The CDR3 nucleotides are TGTGCCACCAGCAGAGATATCCCGGGGGTTTCGGGTTCGGAAGCTTTCTTT.

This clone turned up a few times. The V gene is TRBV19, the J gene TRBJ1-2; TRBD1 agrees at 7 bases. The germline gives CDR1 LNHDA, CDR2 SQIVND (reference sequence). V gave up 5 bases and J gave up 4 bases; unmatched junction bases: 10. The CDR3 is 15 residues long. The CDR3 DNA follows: TGTGCCAGTAGTCTGACAGGGAAGGGGCCCTATGGCTACACCTTC. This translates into CASSLTGKGPYGYTF. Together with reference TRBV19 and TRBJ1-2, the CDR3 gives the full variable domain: DGGITQSPKYLFRKEGQNVTLSCEQNLNHDAMYWYRQDPGQGLRLIYYSQIVNDFQKGDIAEGYSVSREKKESFPLTVTSAQKNPTAFYLCASSLTGKGPYGYTFGSGTRLTVV.

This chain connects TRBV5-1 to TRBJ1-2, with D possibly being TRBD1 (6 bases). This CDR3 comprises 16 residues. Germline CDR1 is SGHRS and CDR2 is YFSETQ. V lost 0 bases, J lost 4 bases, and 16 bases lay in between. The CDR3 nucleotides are TGCGCCAGCAGCTTGGCCTGTGGTCCGACAGGCTATGGCTACACCTTC. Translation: CASSLACGPTGYGYTF.

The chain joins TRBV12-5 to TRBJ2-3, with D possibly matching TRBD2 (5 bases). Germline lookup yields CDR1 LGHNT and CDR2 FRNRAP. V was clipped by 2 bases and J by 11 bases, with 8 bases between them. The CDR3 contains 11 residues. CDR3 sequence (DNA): TGTGCTAGTGGTTTGCGGGGATTGCAGTATTTT. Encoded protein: CASGLRGLQYF.

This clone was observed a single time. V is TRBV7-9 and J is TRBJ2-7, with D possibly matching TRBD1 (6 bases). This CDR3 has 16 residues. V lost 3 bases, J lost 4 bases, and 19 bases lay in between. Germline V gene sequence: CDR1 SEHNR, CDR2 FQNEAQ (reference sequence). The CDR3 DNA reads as TGTGCCAGCAGCTTTGGCCCCCGGACAGAATGGTACGAGCAGTACTTC. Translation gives CASSFGPRTEWYEQYF.

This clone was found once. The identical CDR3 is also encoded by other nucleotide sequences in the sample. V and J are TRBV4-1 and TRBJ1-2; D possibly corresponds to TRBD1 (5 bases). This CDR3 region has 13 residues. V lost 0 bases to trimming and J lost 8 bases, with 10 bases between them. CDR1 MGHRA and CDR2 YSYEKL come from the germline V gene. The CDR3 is CASSQDRGGGYTF. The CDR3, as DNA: TGCGCCAGCAGCCAAGATCGGGGGGGAGGCTACACCTTC.

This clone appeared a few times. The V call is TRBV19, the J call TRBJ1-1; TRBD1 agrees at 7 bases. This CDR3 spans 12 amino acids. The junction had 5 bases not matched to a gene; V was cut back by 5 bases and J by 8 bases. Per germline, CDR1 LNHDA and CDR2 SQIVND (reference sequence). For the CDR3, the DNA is TGTGCCAGTAGTTCGCTGGACAGGGAAGCTTTCTTT. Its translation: CASSSLDREAFF.

The CDR3 sequence: CASSVDRGGGYTF. In nucleotides, the CDR3 is TGTGCCAGCAGTGTGGACAGGGGCGGAGGCTACACCTTC. This chain uses TRBV6-5 with TRBJ1-2; 9 bases are a match to TRBD1. This CDR3 has 13 amino acids. Germline V gives CDR1 MNHEY, CDR2 SVGAGI. Trimming took 5 bases from V and 8 from J; bases not matched to a gene: 6.

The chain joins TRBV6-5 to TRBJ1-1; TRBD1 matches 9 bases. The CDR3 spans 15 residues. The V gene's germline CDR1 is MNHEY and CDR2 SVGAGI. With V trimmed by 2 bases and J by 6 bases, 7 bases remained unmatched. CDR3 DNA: TGTGCCAGCAGTTACACGGGACAGGGAAACGCTGAAGCTTTCTTT. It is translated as CASSYTGQGNAEAFF.

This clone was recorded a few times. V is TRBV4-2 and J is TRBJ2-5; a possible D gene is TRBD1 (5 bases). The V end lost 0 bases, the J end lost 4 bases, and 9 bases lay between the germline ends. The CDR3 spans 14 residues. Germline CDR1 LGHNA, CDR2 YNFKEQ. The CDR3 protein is CASSQEFQGETQYF. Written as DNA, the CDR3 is TGTGCCAGCAGCCAAGAGTTCCAGGGAGAGACCCAGTACTTC.

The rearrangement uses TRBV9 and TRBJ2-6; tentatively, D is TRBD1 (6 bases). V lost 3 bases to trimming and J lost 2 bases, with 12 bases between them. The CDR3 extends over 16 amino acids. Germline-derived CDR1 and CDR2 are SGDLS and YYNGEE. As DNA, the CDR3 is TGTGCCAGCAGCGCCGACCGACAGGCTGGGGCCAACGTCCTGACTTTC. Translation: CASSADRQAGANVLTF.

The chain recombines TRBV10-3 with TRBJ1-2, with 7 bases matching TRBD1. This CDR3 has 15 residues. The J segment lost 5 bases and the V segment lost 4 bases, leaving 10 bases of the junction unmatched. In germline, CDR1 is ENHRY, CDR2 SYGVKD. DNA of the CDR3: TGTGCCATCAGTGCAGCCCTCATGGACAGGTATGGCTACACCTTC. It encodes CAISAALMDRYGYTF.

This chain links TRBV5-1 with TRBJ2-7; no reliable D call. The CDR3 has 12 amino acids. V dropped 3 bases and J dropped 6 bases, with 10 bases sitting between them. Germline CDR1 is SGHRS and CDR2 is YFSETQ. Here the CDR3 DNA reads TGCGCCAGCAGCTCCCTAGGCAGCGAGCAGTACTTC. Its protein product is CASSSLGSEQYF.

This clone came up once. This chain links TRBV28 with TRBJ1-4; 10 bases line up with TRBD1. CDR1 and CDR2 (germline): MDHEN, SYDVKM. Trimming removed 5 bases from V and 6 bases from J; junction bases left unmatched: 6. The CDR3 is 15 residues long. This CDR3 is CASSETGTGDEKLFF. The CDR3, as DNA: TGTGCCAGCAGTGAGACCGGGACAGGGGATGAAAAACTGTTTTTT.

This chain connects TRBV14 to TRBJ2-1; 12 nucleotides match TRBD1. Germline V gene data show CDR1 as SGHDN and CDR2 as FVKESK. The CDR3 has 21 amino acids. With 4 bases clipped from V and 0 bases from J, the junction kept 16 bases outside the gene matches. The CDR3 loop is CASSPARGQGAPISSYNEQFF. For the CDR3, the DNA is TGTGCCAGCAGCCCCGCCAGGGGACAGGGGGCCCCAATCAGCTCCTACAATGAGCAGTTCTTC.

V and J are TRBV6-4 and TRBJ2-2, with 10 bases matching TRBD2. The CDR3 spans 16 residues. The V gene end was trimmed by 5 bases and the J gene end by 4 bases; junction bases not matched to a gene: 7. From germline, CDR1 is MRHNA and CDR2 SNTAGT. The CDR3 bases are TGTGCCAGCAGTTTAAGGACTAGCGGAGGCACCGGGGAGCTGTTTTTT. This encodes CASSLRTSGGTGELFF.

The CDR3 nucleotides are TGTGCCAGCAGTCTGTCGGGACAGGGCCTGAACACTGAAGCTTTCTTT. The encoded protein is CASSLSGQGLNTEAFF. The chain employs TRBV28 and TRBJ1-1, with 9 bases identical to TRBD1. CDR1 is MDHEN, CDR2 SYDVKM, per germline. The CDR3 spans 16 residues. With V trimmed by 5 bases and J by 0 bases, 7 bases remained unmatched.

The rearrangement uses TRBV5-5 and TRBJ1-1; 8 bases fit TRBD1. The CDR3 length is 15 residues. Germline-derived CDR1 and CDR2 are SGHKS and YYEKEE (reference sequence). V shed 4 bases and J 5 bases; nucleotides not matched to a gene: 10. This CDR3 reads CASSNHRQGSTEAFF. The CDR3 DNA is TGTGCCAGCAGCAACCACCGACAGGGGAGTACTGAAGCTTTCTTT. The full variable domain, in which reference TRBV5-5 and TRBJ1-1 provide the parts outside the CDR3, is DAGVTQSPTHLIKTRGQQVTLRCSPISGHKSVSWYQQVLGQGPQFIFQYYEKEERGRGNFPDRFSARQFPNYSSELNVNALLLGDSALYLCASSNHRQGSTEAFFGQGTRLTVV.

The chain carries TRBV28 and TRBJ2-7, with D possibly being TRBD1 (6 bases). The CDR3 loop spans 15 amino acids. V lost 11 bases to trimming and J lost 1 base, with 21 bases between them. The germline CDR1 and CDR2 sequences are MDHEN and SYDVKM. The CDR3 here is CASHWGPSESYEQYF. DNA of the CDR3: TGTGCCTCTCATTGGGGGCCATCGGAATCCTACGAGCAGTACTTC.

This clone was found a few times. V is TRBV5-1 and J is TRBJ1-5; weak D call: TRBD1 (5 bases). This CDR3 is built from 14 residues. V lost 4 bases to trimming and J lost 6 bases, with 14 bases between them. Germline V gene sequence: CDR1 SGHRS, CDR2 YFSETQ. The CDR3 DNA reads TGCGCCAGCAGCCCCCGGGGAGGGGTTCAGCCCCAGCATTTT. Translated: CASSPRGGVQPQHF.

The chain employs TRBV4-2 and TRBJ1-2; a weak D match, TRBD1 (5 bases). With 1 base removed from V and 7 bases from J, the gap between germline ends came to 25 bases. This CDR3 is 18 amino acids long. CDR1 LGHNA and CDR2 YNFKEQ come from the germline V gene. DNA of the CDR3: TGTGCCAGCAGCCAAGCTGTCCCCCCAGGGCCTCGGGTGACTGGCTACACCTTC. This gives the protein CASSQAVPPGPRVTGYTF.